These 26 T cell receptor beta chains came from one sample sequenced in a study of T cells in Graves' hyperthyroidism and ophthalmopathy. Amplification of TCR beta CDR3 regions used RNA as the template. The HTBI primer set drove a first-round RT-PCR of the TCR CDR3. TCRdb reprocessed the multiplex PCR reads with MiXCR, giving one entry per CDR3 protein. The data show 460,000 or so distinct CDR3 sequences, with roughly an eighth seen just once and about 17% held by the top ten. The specimen sequenced was blood. The source of these receptors is a woman younger than 35 with Graves' hyperthyroidism.

This clonotype has at least ten counts. This sequence joins TRBV2 and TRBJ2-7, with D unclear. The germline V gene has CDR1 SNHLY and CDR2 FYNNEI. Trimming pared 6 bases from V and 2 bases from J, leaving 11 bases between. The CDR3 is made up of 13 amino acids. The CDR3 protein is CASRFDGPYEQYF. CDR3 sequence (DNA): TGTGCCAGCAGGTTTGACGGACCCTACGAGCAGTACTTC.

About this clonotype itself: The junction shows a germline mismatch at one end, possibly a read error. The CDR3 reads CTSSFSGLGYTF. The CDR3 DNA reads as TGTACCAGCAGTTTTTCAGGGCTTGGCTACACCTTC. This chain connects TRBV12-3 or TRBV12-4 to TRBJ1-2, with TRBD1 as a possible D gene (5 bases). This CDR3 region has 12 residues.

J is TRBJ2-7 and V is TRBV7-9; D possibly uses TRBD1 or TRBD2 (6 bases each). With 3 bases removed from V and 1 base from J, the gap between germline ends came to 13 bases. The CDR3 covers 15 residues. The germline gives CDR1 SEHNR, CDR2 FQNEAQ (reference sequence). Here the CDR3 reads CASSFSGGGSYEQYV. CDR3 in DNA: TGTGCCAGCAGCTTTAGTGGAGGGGGTTCCTACGAGCAGTACGTC.

This clonotype came up many times. This sequence joins TRBV16 and TRBJ2-7, with D perhaps assigned TRBD1 or TRBD2 (5 bases each). The CDR3 is 16 residues long. Germline CDR1 is KGHSY and CDR2 is FQNENV. Trimming removed 0 bases at V and 4 bases at J, with 16 bases between. DNA for the CDR3: TGTGCCAGCAGCCAATCGAGGTACGGGACCAATTACGAGCAGTACTTC. This translates into CASSQSRYGTNYEQYF.

This clonotype came up many times. The chain uses TRBV7-7 and TRBJ2-2; 7 bases align to TRBD1. Germline loops: CDR1 SSHAT, CDR2 FNYEAQ (reference sequence). The CDR3 extends over 16 amino acids. The J segment lost 0 bases and the V segment lost 5 bases, leaving 6 bases of the junction unmatched. DNA of the CDR3: TGTGCCAGCAGCAAGGCCGGGACAGCGAACACCGGGGAGCTGTTTTTT. Protein sequence: CASSKAGTANTGELFF.

This clonotype showed up many times. V usage is TRBV10-2 and J usage is TRBJ2-1; either TRBD1 or TRBD2 may supply D (5 bases each). The CDR3 spans 16 residues. Germline CDR1 WSHSY, CDR2 SAAADI. V was trimmed by 5 bases and J by 2 bases, leaving 16 bases between them. CDR3 amino acids: CASSPTPGRAYNEQFF. CDR3 sequence (DNA): TGCGCCAGCAGTCCCACCCCGGGACGAGCCTACAATGAGCAGTTCTTC.

The rearrangement joins TRBV5-8 to TRBJ2-1, with D unclear. The CDR3 contains 16 residues. Trimming took off 2 bases at V and 8 bases at J, with 20 bases between the two ends. CDR1 and CDR2 (germline): SGHTS, YDEGEE. The CDR3 nucleotides read TGTGCCAGCAGCTTATCATGGAGCCTATGGATCGATGAGCAGTTCTTC. This gives the protein CASSLSWSLWIDEQFF.

Many counts were recorded for this clonotype. The chain couples TRBV12-3 or TRBV12-4 to TRBJ1-4; D might be TRBD1 (5 bases). Deletions cut 10 bases from V and 5 bases from J, with 17 bases between. The CDR3 extends over 14 amino acids. CDR3 protein: CATTLGTPNEKLFF. The CDR3 nucleotides read TGTGCCACCACCCTCGGGACGCCGAATGAAAAACTGTTTTTT.

This clonotype appeared many times. The chain joins TRBV6-2 or TRBV6-3 to TRBJ2-7, with 10 bases that match TRBD2. V gave up 1 base and J gave up 0 bases; unmatched junction bases: 3. This CDR3 contains 16 residues. Germline CDR1 and CDR2: MNHEY and SVGEGT. The CDR3 DNA is TGTGCCAGCAGTTACTGGACTAGCGGTTCCTCCTACGAGCAGTACTTC. Translation gives CASSYWTSGSSYEQYF.

This clonotype was observed at least ten times. The chain links TRBV18 to TRBJ2-5; 10 bases match TRBD1. The V gene end was trimmed by 3 bases and the J gene end by 1 base; junction bases not matched to a gene: 2. CDR3 length equals 15 residues. CDR1 KGHSH and CDR2 LQKENI come from the germline V gene. CDR3 coding DNA: TGTGCCAGCTCACCCGGGACAGGGGCCCAAGAGACCCAGTACTTC. Translating it yields CASSPGTGAQETQYF.

This clonotype occurred a few times. The V call is TRBV27, the J call TRBJ1-2; TRBD1 aligns across 10 bases. The CDR3 consists of 13 residues. J was trimmed by 1 base and V by 10 bases; bases with no gene match: 3. CDR1 and CDR2 (germline): MNHEY, SMNVEV (reference sequence). The CDR3 sequence: CAIRDRGNYGYTF. The CDR3 DNA is TGTGCCATCAGGGACAGGGGTAACTATGGCTACACCTTC.

This clonotype was counted at least ten times. The rearrangement joins TRBV7-8 to TRBJ2-7; D remains ambiguous. The germline V gene encodes CDR1 SGHVS and CDR2 FQNEAQ. This CDR3 has 14 residues. The ends were cut back, 6 bases at V and 1 base at J, with 13 bases in the middle. CDR3 in DNA: TGTGCCAGCAGTAAGGACGGTTTATCCTACGAGCAGTACTTC. Its protein product is CASSKDGLSYEQYF. Filled out from reference TRBV7-8 and TRBJ2-7, the complete variable domain reads GAGVSQSPRYKVAKRGQDVALRCDPISGHVSLFWYQQALGQGPEFLTYFQNEAQLDKSGLPSDRFFAERPEGSVSTLKIQRTQQEDSAVYLCASSKDGLSYEQYFGPGTRLTVT.

The J gene is TRBJ2-1, the V gene TRBV5-1, with D maybe TRBD2 (5 bases). Germline V gives CDR1 SGHRS, CDR2 YFSETQ. The length of the CDR3 is 16 residues. The V gene lost 1 base and the J gene lost 5 bases, with 16 bases spanning the gap. CDR3 protein: CASSLRSTGVDNEQFF. The CDR3 DNA follows: TGCGCCAGCAGCTTGCGGTCTACCGGGGTAGACAATGAGCAGTTCTTC.

The table lists this clonotype with many counts. V is TRBV28 and J is TRBJ1-2, with D maybe TRBD1 (6 bases). Trimming pared 4 bases from V and 5 bases from J, leaving 17 bases between. Germline-derived CDR1 and CDR2 are MDHEN and SYDVKM. The CDR3 is 15 residues long. In DNA form, the CDR3 reads TGTGCCAGCAGTTACAAGGGGGGGCCGGCTTATGGCTACACCTTC. The encoded protein is CASSYKGGPAYGYTF.

This clonotype was observed a few times. J is TRBJ1-2 and V is TRBV19; D unclear. The CDR3 runs 12 residues. Trimming left V 4 bases short and J 4 bases short, with 7 bases between. From germline, CDR1 is LNHDA and CDR2 SQIVND (reference sequence). Here the CDR3 reads CASSTAVYGYTF. CDR3 coding DNA: TGTGCCAGTAGTACAGCTGTCTATGGCTACACCTTC.

Regarding this clonotype: The conserved phenylalanine or tryptophan is not found at the CDR3 terminus, so this likely reflects a read error. The chain combines TRBV20-1 with TRBJ2-2; a weak D match, TRBD2 (5 bases). Trimming pared 2 bases from V and 7 bases from J, leaving 14 bases between. The CDR3 contains 14 residues. Germline assignment: CDR1 DFQATT and CDR2 SNEGSKA (reference sequence). CDR3 region: CSARRASIGGELFV. CDR3 DNA sequence: TGCAGTGCTAGACGCGCTAGCATAGGCGGGGAGCTGTTTGTT.

This clonotype was found a few times. The chain combines TRBV18 with TRBJ2-7; a possible D gene is TRBD1 (6 bases). V dropped 8 bases and J dropped 6 bases, with 11 bases sitting between them. CDR1 and CDR2 from the germline V gene are KGHSH and LQKENI. This CDR3 region has 11 residues. This chain's CDR3 is CASPRGTEQYV. DNA of the CDR3: TGTGCCAGCCCCAGGGGTACCGAGCAGTACGTC.

The chain carries TRBV7-9 and TRBJ2-3; 12 bases fit TRBD2. CDR3 length: 19 amino acids. V dropped 5 bases and J dropped 0; count of bases not matched to a gene: 12. The germline gives CDR1 SEHNR, CDR2 FQNEAQ (reference sequence). The CDR3 here is CASSQTSGGVTTSTDTQYF. As DNA, the CDR3 is TGTGCCAGCAGCCAGACTAGCGGGGGTGTAACTACTAGCACAGATACGCAGTATTTT.

In its sample, this clonotype was seen many times. The chain recombines TRBV3-1 with TRBJ1-1; D unclear. In germline, CDR1 is LGHDT, CDR2 YNNKEL (reference sequence). Between the trimmed V and J ends, which lost 0 bases and 12 bases, there was a span of 14 bases. The CDR3 runs to 13 residues. CDR3 residues: CASSQDFPPVPFF. Here the CDR3 DNA reads TGTGCCAGCAGCCAAGATTTTCCCCCGGTTCCTTTCTTT. Together with reference TRBV3-1 and TRBJ1-1, the CDR3 gives the full variable domain: DTAVSQTPKYLVTQMGNDKSIKCEQNLGHDTMYWYKQDSKKFLKIMFSYNNKELIINETVPNRFSPKSPDKAHLNLHINSLELGDSAVYFCASSQDFPPVPFFGQGTRLTVV.

The table lists this clonotype with many counts. This chain links TRBV7-9 with TRBJ2-5; D may be TRBD2 (6 bases). The germline gives CDR1 SEHNR, CDR2 FQNEAQ (reference sequence). The CDR3 covers 14 residues. The V and J ends lost 3 bases and 2 bases respectively, with 10 bases between them. The CDR3: CASSFEGRQETQYF. DNA of the CDR3: TGTGCCAGCAGCTTTGAGGGGAGGCAAGAGACCCAGTACTTC. Combining the CDR3 with reference TRBV7-9 and TRBJ2-5 gives the whole variable domain DTGVSQNPRHKITKRGQNVTFRCDPISEHNRLYWYRQTLGQGPEFLTYFQNEAQLEKSRLLSDRFSAERPKGSFSTLEIQRTEQGDSAMYLCASSFEGRQETQYFGPGTRLLVL.

This clonotype occurred a few times. This sequence joins TRBV5-1 and TRBJ1-6, with unresolved D. In germline, CDR1 is SGHRS, CDR2 YFSETQ. The CDR3 is made up of 14 amino acids. Trimming pared 0 bases from V and 5 bases from J, leaving 6 bases between. CDR3 DNA sequence: TGCGCCAGCAGCTTGGAACTCAATAATTCACCCCTCCACTTT. Encoded protein: CASSLELNNSPLHF.

This clonotype was seen ten or more times. V is TRBV27 and J is TRBJ1-2; possible D gene TRBD1, 5 bases. Germline CDR1 reads MNHEY; CDR2 reads SMNVEV (reference sequence). This CDR3 is 14 amino acids long. Trimming stripped 2 bases from V and 1 base from J, with 8 bases between. CDR3 sequence: CASSLTGHNYGYTF. In DNA, the CDR3 is TGTGCCAGCAGTTTAACCGGACATAACTATGGCTACACCTTC.

This clonotype showed up many times. J is TRBJ2-1 and V is TRBV14; 11 bases are a match to TRBD2. With 4 bases clipped from V and 6 bases from J, the junction kept 11 bases outside the gene matches. The germline CDR1 and CDR2 sequences are SGHDN and FVKESK. The CDR3 consists of 17 residues. DNA for the CDR3: TGTGCCAGCAGCCCTTACTCAGGTAGCGGGAGGGCCAATGAGCAGTTCTTC. Its protein is CASSPYSGSGRANEQFF.

V usage is TRBV7-9 and J usage is TRBJ2-1; 14 bases align to TRBD2. Germline V CDR1 and CDR2: SEHNR, FQNEAQ (reference sequence). Germline trimming cut 6 bases from V and 2 bases from J; bases unmatched to any gene: 9. CDR3 length equals 18 residues. The CDR3: CASSTGTSGRIPYNEQFF. CDR3 nucleotides: TGTGCCAGCAGTACCGGGACTAGCGGGAGAATTCCCTACAATGAGCAGTTCTTC.

As regards this clonotype: This may be a read error, as it is one base from a much larger clone. The chain has TRBV6-1 and TRBJ2-2, with 7 bases that match TRBD1. Germline-derived CDR1 and CDR2 are MNHNS and SASEGT. The CDR3 is 15 amino acids. V lost 6 bases and J lost 1; bases outside the gene matches: 5. CDR3 sequence (DNA): TGTGCCAGCAGACCCGGGACAGTGAACACCGGGGAGCTGTTTTTT. Its protein is CASRPGTVNTGELFF.

The sample holds many counts of this clonotype. The CDR3 sequence is CASMNIQETQYF. The CDR3 region has the DNA TGTGCCAGCATGAATATCCAAGAGACCCAGTACTTC. This chain uses TRBV12-3 or TRBV12-4 with TRBJ2-5, with unresolved D. This CDR3 is 12 amino acids long. V was pared by 7 bases and J by 1 base, with 7 bases between.